The 10 T cell receptor beta chains reported below all come from one sample, sequenced in a study of shared clonotypes between healthy human individuals. TCRdb keeps only in-frame clones here, not all; method: immunoSEQ multiplex PCR. This table has 2 million to 2.5 million clones, approximately 96% appearing once. The sequencing sample was made of naive CD4+ T cells sorted from blood. The subset denotes: CD45RA+ positively selected. The source of these receptors is a man aged 18 to 29 in good health.

The gene calls are TRBV11-3 and TRBJ2-1, with TRBD2 matching over 13 bases. The CDR3 has 16 amino acids. Germline V CDR1 and CDR2: SGHNT, YENEEA. The junction had 9 bases not matched to a gene; V was cut back by 5 bases and J by 8 bases. The CDR3 loop is CASSRGGLAGADEQFF. The DNA for the CDR3 is TGTGCCAGCAGCCGAGGAGGACTAGCGGGAGCAGATGAGCAGTTCTTC.

This chain connects TRBV5-1 to TRBJ1-2; tentatively, D is TRBD1 (5 bases). This CDR3 is 16 amino acids long. V was trimmed by 3 bases and J by 0 bases, leaving 15 bases between them. Germline V gene data show CDR1 as SGHRS and CDR2 as YFSETQ. CDR3 sequence reads: CASSSGRGKANYGYTF. For the CDR3, the DNA is TGCGCCAGCAGCTCTGGACGGGGGAAAGCTAACTATGGCTACACCTTC.

This chain connects TRBV28 to TRBJ1-2; 9 bases line up with TRBD1. The CDR3 consists of 13 residues. Per germline, CDR1 MDHEN and CDR2 SYDVKM. J was trimmed by 4 bases and V by 8 bases; bases with no gene match: 5. The CDR3 protein is CASVWDRAYGYTF. The CDR3 DNA sequence: TGTGCCAGCGTCTGGGACAGGGCCTATGGCTACACCTTC.

This clone has just one count. CDR3 in DNA: TGTGCCAGCAGCGAGTCGGGGCAGGGCACTGAAGCTTTCTTT. Its protein is CASSESGQGTEAFF. The chain links TRBV9 to TRBJ1-1, with D perhaps matching TRBD1 (5 bases). V gave up 3 bases and J gave up 4 bases, with 13 bases separating them. Germline CDR1 is SGDLS and CDR2 is YYNGEE. This CDR3 is 14 amino acids long.

The chain combines TRBV9 with TRBJ2-5; D possibly corresponds to TRBD2 (5 bases). CDR1 is SGDLS, CDR2 YYNGEE, per germline. Trimming pared 4 bases from V and 5 bases from J, leaving 21 bases between. The CDR3 covers 16 residues. CDR3 bases: TGTGCCAGCAGCCCAATCGGGATGGCCCTTAAGGAGACCCAGTACTTC. It translates to CASSPIGMALKETQYF. Together with reference TRBV9 and TRBJ2-5, the CDR3 gives the full variable domain: DSGVTQTPKHLITATGQRVTLRCSPRSGDLSVYWYQQSLDQGLQFLIQYYNGEERAKGNILERFSAQQFPDLHSELNLSSLELGDSALYFCASSPIGMALKETQYFGPGTRLLVL.

The CDR3 reads CASSPGTGNTYEQYF. CDR3 in DNA: TGTGCCAGCTCACCGGGGACGGGAAATACCTACGAGCAGTACTTC. This chain joins TRBV18 and TRBJ2-7; D may be TRBD1 or TRBD2 (5 bases each). The V gene lost 3 bases and the J gene lost 2 bases, with 14 bases spanning the gap. The CDR3 runs 15 residues. Germline assignment: CDR1 KGHSH and CDR2 LQKENI.

The chain combines TRBV5-1 with TRBJ2-7; 10 bases align to TRBD1. Trimming took 1 base from V and 0 from J; bases not matched to a gene: 4. CDR3 length: 16 residues. Germline V lookup: CDR1 SGHRS, CDR2 YFSETQ. The CDR3 nucleotides are TGCGCCAGCAGCTTGTGGACAGGGGGGAGCTCCTACGAGCAGTACTTC. It specifies CASSLWTGGSSYEQYF.

The chain uses TRBV7-8 and TRBJ1-3, with no clear D. The length of the CDR3 is 14 residues. V was shortened by 6 bases and J by 3 bases, with 12 bases between the two germline ends. Per the germline V gene, CDR1 is SGHVS and CDR2 is FQNEAQ. CDR3 loop: CASRPTRDGNTIYF. In nucleotides, the CDR3 is TGTGCCAGCAGACCCACCCGGGATGGAAACACCATATATTTT.

The chain uses TRBV19 and TRBJ1-1, with D unresolved. The CDR3 loop spans 12 amino acids. V shed 4 bases and J shed 10 bases, with 13 bases lying between them. Looked up from germline, CDR1 is LNHDA and CDR2 is SQIVND (reference sequence). This chain's CDR3 is CASSTPRRGAFF. CDR3 in DNA: TGTGCCAGTAGTACTCCGAGGCGAGGAGCTTTCTTT.

A remark on this clone: The identical CDR3 is also encoded by other nucleotide sequences in the sample. The genes are TRBV7-3 and TRBJ2-5; D is unresolved. This CDR3 contains 13 residues. CDR1 is SGHTA and CDR2 is FQGTGA in the germline V gene. Trimming removed 3 bases from V and 4 bases from J, with 9 bases in between. The CDR3 DNA reads TGTGCCAGCAGCTTGGGCCGAGGAGAGACCCAGTACTTC. As protein: CASSLGRGETQYF.